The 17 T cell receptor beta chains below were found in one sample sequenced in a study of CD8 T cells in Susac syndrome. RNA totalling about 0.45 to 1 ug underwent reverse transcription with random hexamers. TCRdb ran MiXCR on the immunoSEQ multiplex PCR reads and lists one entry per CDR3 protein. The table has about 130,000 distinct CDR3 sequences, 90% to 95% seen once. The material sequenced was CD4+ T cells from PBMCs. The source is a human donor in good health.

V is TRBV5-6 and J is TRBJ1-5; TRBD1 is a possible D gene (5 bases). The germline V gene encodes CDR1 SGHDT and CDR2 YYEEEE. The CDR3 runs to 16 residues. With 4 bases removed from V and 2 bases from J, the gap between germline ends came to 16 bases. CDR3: CASSNQGALGNQPQHF. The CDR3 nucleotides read TGTGCCAGCAGCAATCAAGGGGCCCTAGGCAATCAGCCCCAGCATTTT. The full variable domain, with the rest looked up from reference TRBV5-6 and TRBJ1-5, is DAGVTQSPTHLIKTRGQQVTLRCSPKSGHDTVSWYQQALGQGPQFIFQYYEEEERQRGNFPDRFSGHQFPNYSSELNVNALLLGDSALYLCASSNQGALGNQPQHFGDGTRLSIL.

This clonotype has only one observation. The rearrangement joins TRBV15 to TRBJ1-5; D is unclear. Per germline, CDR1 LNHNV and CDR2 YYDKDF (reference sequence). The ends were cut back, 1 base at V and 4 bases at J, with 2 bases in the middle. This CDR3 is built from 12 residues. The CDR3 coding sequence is TGTGCCACCAGCAGAGGGAATCAGCCCCAGCATTTT. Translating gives CATSRGNQPQHF.

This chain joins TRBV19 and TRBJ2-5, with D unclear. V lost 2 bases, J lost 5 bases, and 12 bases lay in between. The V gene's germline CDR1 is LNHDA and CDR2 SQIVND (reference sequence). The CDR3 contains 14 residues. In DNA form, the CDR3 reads TGTGCCAGTAGTATACGAGCGCAAGTGGAGACCCAGTACTTC. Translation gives CASSIRAQVETQYF.

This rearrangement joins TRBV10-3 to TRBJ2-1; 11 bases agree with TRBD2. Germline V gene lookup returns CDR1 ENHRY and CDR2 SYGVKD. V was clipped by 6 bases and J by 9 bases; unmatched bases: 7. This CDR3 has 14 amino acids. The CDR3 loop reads CAISSTSGIGEQFF. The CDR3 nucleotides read TGTGCCATCAGCTCGACTAGCGGGATAGGTGAGCAGTTCTTC.

CDR3 sequence reads: CASTLAGGTTDTQYF. CDR3 in DNA: TGTGCCAGTACATTGGCGGGAGGGACCACAGATACGCAGTATTTT. The rearrangement joins TRBV19 to TRBJ2-3; 9 bases align to TRBD2. CDR1 and CDR2 from the germline V gene are LNHDA and SQIVND (reference sequence). The J segment lost 2 bases and the V segment lost 7 bases, leaving 7 bases of the junction unmatched. CDR3 size: 15 residues. The whole variable domain, remainder taken from reference TRBV19 and TRBJ2-3, is DGGITQSPKYLFRKEGQNVTLSCEQNLNHDAMYWYRQDPGQGLRLIYYSQIVNDFQKGDIAEGYSVSREKKESFPLTVTSAQKNPTAFYLCASTLAGGTTDTQYFGPGTRLTVL.

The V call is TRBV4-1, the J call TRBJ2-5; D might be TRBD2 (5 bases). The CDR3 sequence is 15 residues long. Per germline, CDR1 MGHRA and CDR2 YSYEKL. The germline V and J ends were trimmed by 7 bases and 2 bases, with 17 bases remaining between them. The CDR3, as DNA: TGCGCCAGCACCCCGGTCGAGGGCCGTCAAGAGACCCAGTACTTC. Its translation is CASTPVEGRQETQYF.

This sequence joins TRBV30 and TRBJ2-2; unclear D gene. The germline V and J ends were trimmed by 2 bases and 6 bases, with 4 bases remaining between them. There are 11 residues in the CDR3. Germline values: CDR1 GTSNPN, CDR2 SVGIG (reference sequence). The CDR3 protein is CAWSMAGELFF. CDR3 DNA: TGTGCCTGGAGTATGGCCGGGGAGCTGTTTTTT.

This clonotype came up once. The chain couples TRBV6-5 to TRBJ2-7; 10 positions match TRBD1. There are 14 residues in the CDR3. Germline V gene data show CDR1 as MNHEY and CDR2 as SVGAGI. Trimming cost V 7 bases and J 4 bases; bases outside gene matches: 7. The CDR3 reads CASTQRGQGYEQYF. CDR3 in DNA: TGTGCCAGCACCCAAAGGGGACAGGGGTACGAGCAGTACTTC.

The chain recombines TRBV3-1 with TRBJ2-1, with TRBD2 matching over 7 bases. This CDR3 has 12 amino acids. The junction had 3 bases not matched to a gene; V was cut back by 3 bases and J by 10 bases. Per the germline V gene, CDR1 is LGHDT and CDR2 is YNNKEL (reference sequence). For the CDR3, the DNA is TGTGCCAGCAGCCAGAGTAGCGGGGAGCAGTTCTTC. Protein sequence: CASSQSSGEQFF.

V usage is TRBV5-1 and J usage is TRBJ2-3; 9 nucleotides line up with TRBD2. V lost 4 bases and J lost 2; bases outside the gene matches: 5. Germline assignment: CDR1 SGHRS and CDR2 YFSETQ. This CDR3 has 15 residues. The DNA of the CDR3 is TGCGCCAGCAGCACGGGACTAGCAGTCACAGATACGCAGTATTTT. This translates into CASSTGLAVTDTQYF.

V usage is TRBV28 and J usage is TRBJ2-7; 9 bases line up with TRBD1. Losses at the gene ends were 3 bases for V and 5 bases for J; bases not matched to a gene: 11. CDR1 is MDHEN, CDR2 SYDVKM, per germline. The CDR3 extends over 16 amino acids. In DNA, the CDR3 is TGTGCCAGCAGTTTTACCTTCGGGACAGGGCTGGACGAGCAGTACTTC. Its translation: CASSFTFGTGLDEQYF.

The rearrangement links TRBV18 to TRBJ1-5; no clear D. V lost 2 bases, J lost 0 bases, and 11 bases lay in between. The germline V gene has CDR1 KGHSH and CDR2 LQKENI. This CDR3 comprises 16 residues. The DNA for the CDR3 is TGTGCCAGCTCACCATCGGCCGGACTTAGCAATCAGCCCCAGCATTTT. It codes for CASSPSAGLSNQPQHF. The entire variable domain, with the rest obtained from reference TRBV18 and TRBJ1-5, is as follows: NAGVMQNPRHLVRRRGQEARLRCSPMKGHSHVYWYRQLPEEGLKFMVYLQKENIIDESGMPKERFSAEFPKEGPSILRIQQVVRGDSAAYFCASSPSAGLSNQPQHFGDGTRLSIL.

Here the CDR3 DNA reads TGTGCCAGCAGCCCTCGCAAGGGGGACACTGAAGCTTTCTTT. Translation: CASSPRKGDTEAFF. The chain employs TRBV7-9 and TRBJ1-1, with a possible D match to TRBD1 (6 bases). Trimming shortened V by 5 bases and J by 3 bases, and 13 bases separated the two germline ends. Looked up from germline, CDR1 is SEHNR and CDR2 is FQNEAQ (reference sequence). The length of the CDR3 is 14 residues.

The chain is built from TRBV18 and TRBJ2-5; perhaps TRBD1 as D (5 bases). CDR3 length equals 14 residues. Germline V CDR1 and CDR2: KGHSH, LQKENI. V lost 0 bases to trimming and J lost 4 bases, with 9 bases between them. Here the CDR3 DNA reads TGTGCCAGCTCACCACCCCGGCAGGGAGAGACCCAGTACTTC. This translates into CASSPPRQGETQYF.

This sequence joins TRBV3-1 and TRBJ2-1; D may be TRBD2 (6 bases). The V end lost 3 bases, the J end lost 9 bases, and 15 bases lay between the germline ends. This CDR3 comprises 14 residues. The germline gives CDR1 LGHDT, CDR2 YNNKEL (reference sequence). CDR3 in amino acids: CASSHEKAGGEQFF. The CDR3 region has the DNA TGTGCCAGCAGCCATGAAAAGGCCGGGGGTGAGCAGTTCTTC.

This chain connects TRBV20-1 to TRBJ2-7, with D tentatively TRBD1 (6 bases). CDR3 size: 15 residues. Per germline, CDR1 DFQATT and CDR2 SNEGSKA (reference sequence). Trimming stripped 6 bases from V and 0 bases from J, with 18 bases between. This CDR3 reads CSAAQQGRYSYEQYF. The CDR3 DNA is TGCAGTGCAGCCCAACAGGGCCGCTACTCCTACGAGCAGTACTTC.

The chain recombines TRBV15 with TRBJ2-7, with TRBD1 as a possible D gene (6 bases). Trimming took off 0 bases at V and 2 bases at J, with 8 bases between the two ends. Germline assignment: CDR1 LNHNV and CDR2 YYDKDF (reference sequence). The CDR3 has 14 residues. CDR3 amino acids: CATSRDTGPYEQYF. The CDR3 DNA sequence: TGTGCCACCAGCAGAGATACAGGGCCCTACGAGCAGTACTTC.